Below are 20 T cell receptor beta chains sequenced from a single sample in a study of OX40 agonist ivuxolimab in advanced cancers. Sequencing was performed with immunoSEQ multiplex PCR; in TCRdb, only in-frame clones are kept and a portion is missing. The sample holds about 97,000 clones; 86% are singletons and the top ten take around 5.2%. Sequencing was performed on CD4+ or CD8+ T cells sorted from blood, taken in a trial of the OX40 agonist ivuxolimab. The receptor source for this set is an adult with an advanced solid tumor such as melanoma, head and neck, liver or kidney cancer.

The rearrangement joins TRBV2 to TRBJ2-5; perhaps TRBD1 as D (7 bases). The CDR3 loop spans 12 amino acids. In germline, CDR1 is SNHLY, CDR2 FYNNEI. The germline V and J ends were trimmed by 6 bases and 5 bases, with 10 bases remaining between them. CDR3 sequence (DNA): TGTGCCAGCAGGGAGGGGGCGGAGACCCAGTACTTC. Residues: CASREGAETQYF.

The rearrangement links TRBV6-5 to TRBJ2-1, with unresolved D. CDR1 is MNHEY, CDR2 SVGAGI, per germline. V shed 5 bases and J shed 0 bases, with 11 bases lying between them. This CDR3 comprises 15 residues. Here the CDR3 reads CASSLDTSSYNEQFF. DNA of the CDR3: TGTGCCAGCAGTCTTGACACCTCCTCCTACAATGAGCAGTTCTTC.

Points on this clone: One end of the junction varies from germline; a read error may be responsible. V gene TRBV18 combines with J gene TRBJ1-1; 9 bases fit TRBD1. CDR3 length: 15 amino acids. The germline V gene encodes CDR1 KGHSH and CDR2 LQKENI. This CDR3 reads CASSPLGQGNPEAFF. The CDR3 DNA reads as TGTGCCAGCTCACCACTAGGACAGGGGAACCCTGAAGCTTTCTTT.

The chain employs TRBV7-9 and TRBJ2-2; D perhaps matches TRBD1 (6 bases). CDR3 length: 18 amino acids. Per the germline V gene, CDR1 is SEHNR and CDR2 is FQNEAQ (reference sequence). V shed 4 bases and J shed 3 bases, with 21 bases lying between them. CDR3 sequence reads: CASSSPPGTPWDTGELFF. The CDR3 nucleotides are TGTGCCAGCAGCTCCCCCCCAGGGACACCTTGGGACACCGGGGAGCTGTTTTTT.

The genes are TRBV7-9 and TRBJ1-4, with 12 bases lining up with TRBD1. Trimming removed 5 bases from V and 0 bases from J; junction bases left unmatched: 7. The CDR3 length is 18 residues. Germline assignment: CDR1 SEHNR and CDR2 FQNEAQ (reference sequence). The CDR3 DNA is TGTGCCAGCAGCGGAGGGACAGGGGGCGCTGCAACTAATGAAAAACTGTTTTTT. It codes for CASSGGTGGAATNEKLFF.

The V gene is TRBV7-9, the J gene TRBJ1-4, with TRBD1 identical over 10 bases. Trimming at V came to 5 bases and at J to 7 bases, leaving 10 bases not matched to a gene. The germline V gene encodes CDR1 SEHNR and CDR2 FQNEAQ (reference sequence). The CDR3 totals 16 residues. CDR3 sequence reads: CASSDGTGDFSEKLFF. CDR3 DNA: TGTGCCAGCAGCGATGGGACAGGGGACTTCAGTGAAAAACTGTTTTTT.

The rearrangement links TRBV11-3 to TRBJ2-1, with TRBD2 matching 8 bases. The CDR3 sequence is 15 residues long. Trimming cost V 0 bases and J 8 bases; bases outside gene matches: 6. In germline, CDR1 is SGHNT, CDR2 YENEEA. The CDR3, as DNA: TGTGCCAGCAGCTTAGAAGCGGGAGTGTTCCATGAGCAGTTCTTC. This codes for CASSLEAGVFHEQFF.

This chain joins TRBV18 and TRBJ2-5, with D tentatively TRBD1 (6 bases). V gave up 3 bases and J gave up 2 bases, with 7 bases separating them. This CDR3 contains 13 residues. Germline V CDR1 and CDR2: KGHSH, LQKENI. CDR3 sequence reads: CASSPGQQETQYF. CDR3 sequence (DNA): TGTGCCAGCTCACCGGGACAACAAGAGACCCAGTACTTC.

The chain combines TRBV27 with TRBJ1-1; no reliable D call. Germline V gene sequence: CDR1 MNHEY, CDR2 SMNVEV (reference sequence). Trimming shortened V by 6 bases and J by 6 bases, and 20 bases separated the two germline ends. The length of the CDR3 is 15 residues. This CDR3 reads CASSTGPGSQAEAFF. The CDR3 DNA sequence: TGTGCCAGCAGCACCGGCCCGGGCAGTCAAGCTGAAGCTTTCTTT.

This clone was seen only once. The chain couples TRBV19 to TRBJ2-5; tentatively, D is TRBD2 (6 bases). The V end was cut by 3 bases, the J end by 5 bases, with 10 bases between. CDR1 is LNHDA and CDR2 is SQIVND in the germline V gene (reference sequence). The CDR3 runs 13 residues. CDR3 amino acids: CASSIGGRETQYF. The DNA of the CDR3 is TGTGCCAGTAGTATTGGAGGGAGGGAGACCCAGTACTTC.

The CDR3 protein is CASSSGRIATNEKLFF. The CDR3 DNA is TGCGCCAGCAGCTCGGGCCGGATCGCAACTAATGAAAAACTGTTTTTT. The rearrangement links TRBV5-1 to TRBJ1-4; D gene uncertain. The CDR3 runs 16 residues. Germline CDR1 and CDR2: SGHRS and YFSETQ. Trimming stripped 3 bases from V and 0 bases from J, with 12 bases between.

The V and J genes are TRBV29-1 and TRBJ2-7; D is undetermined. Trimming removed 7 bases from V and 7 bases from J, with 23 bases in between. This CDR3 contains 14 residues. Germline V CDR1 and CDR2: SQVTM, ANQGSEA. The CDR3 sequence: CSAQVSGTFGEQYF. CDR3 sequence (DNA): TGCAGCGCCCAGGTGTCGGGCACCTTTGGAGAGCAGTACTTC.

This clone was seen only once. V gene TRBV18 combines with J gene TRBJ1-5; 8 nucleotides agree with TRBD1. The V and J ends lost 3 bases and 4 bases, in that order; junction bases with no gene match: 5. The CDR3 consists of 15 residues. Germline loops: CDR1 KGHSH, CDR2 LQKENI. For the CDR3, the DNA is TGTGCCAGCTCACCGGGACAGGCGGTAAATCAGCCCCAGCATTTT. This sequence encodes CASSPGQAVNQPQHF.

This chain links TRBV19 with TRBJ2-1; the match to TRBD1 covers 7 bases. The CDR3 length is 15 residues. The germline gives CDR1 LNHDA, CDR2 SQIVND (reference sequence). The ends lost 3 bases at V and 4 bases at J; junction bases unmatched: 6. The CDR3 is CASSIGQVKYNEQFF. The CDR3 DNA reads TGTGCCAGTAGTATCGGACAGGTAAAGTACAATGAGCAGTTCTTC.

J is TRBJ2-5 and V is TRBV4-3; 9 bases align to TRBD2. The CDR3 consists of 17 residues. The germline V gene encodes CDR1 LGHNA and CDR2 YSLEER. The trim removed 4 bases at V and 7 bases at J, leaving 16 bases unmatched. The CDR3 spells CASSLIGGTSWKGTQYF. The CDR3 DNA reads as TGCGCCAGCAGCCTCATCGGAGGGACTAGCTGGAAAGGGACCCAGTACTTC.

The rearrangement joins TRBV19 to TRBJ2-2; 9 bases line up with TRBD1. The germline V gene encodes CDR1 LNHDA and CDR2 SQIVND (reference sequence). There are 15 residues in the CDR3. Trimming removed 9 bases from V and 5 bases from J; junction bases left unmatched: 10. The CDR3 region has the DNA TGTGCCAGCCGACCTCCGGGACAGGGTACCGGGGAGCTGTTTTTT. Translation gives CASRPPGQGTGELFF. Full variable domain (outside the CDR3, taken from reference TRBV19 and TRBJ2-2): DGGITQSPKYLFRKEGQNVTLSCEQNLNHDAMYWYRQDPGQGLRLIYYSQIVNDFQKGDIAEGYSVSREKKESFPLTVTSAQKNPTAFYLCASRPPGQGTGELFFGEGSRLTVL.

The chain combines TRBV27 with TRBJ1-6, with D possibly being TRBD1 (5 bases). Germline CDR1 and CDR2: MNHEY and SMNVEV (reference sequence). The CDR3 contains 14 residues. The germline V and J ends were trimmed by 7 bases and 1 base, with 8 bases remaining between them. The CDR3 spells CASNGGSYNSPLHF. The CDR3 region has the DNA TGTGCCAGCAACGGGGGGTCCTATAATTCACCCCTCCACTTT.

The rearrangement joins TRBV6-6 to TRBJ1-2, with 7 bases that match TRBD1. The J segment lost 6 bases and the V segment lost 2 bases, leaving 9 bases of the junction unmatched. The CDR3 spans 15 residues. The germline CDR1 and CDR2 sequences are MNHNY and SVGAGI (reference sequence). CDR3 loop: CASSYVGRGMDGYTF. The CDR3, as DNA: TGTGCCAGCAGTTACGTTGGCAGGGGGATGGATGGCTACACCTTC.

V usage is TRBV29-1 and J usage is TRBJ2-7, with D uncertain. From germline, CDR1 is SQVTM and CDR2 ANQGSEA. V was trimmed by 6 bases and J by 3 bases, leaving 15 bases between them. This CDR3 has 13 residues. CDR3 residues: CSVIPEGNYEQYF. The CDR3 DNA reads TGCAGCGTCATCCCCGAAGGGAACTACGAGCAGTACTTC.

This rearrangement joins TRBV6-6 to TRBJ1-1; TRBD1 aligns across 8 bases. Per the germline V gene, CDR1 is MNHNY and CDR2 is SVGAGI (reference sequence). This CDR3 comprises 14 residues. V lost 1 base, J lost 6 bases, and 4 bases stayed unmatched. The chain's CDR3 is CASSYFGQGSEAFF. Written as DNA, the CDR3 is TGTGCCAGCAGTTACTTCGGACAGGGTTCTGAAGCTTTCTTT.